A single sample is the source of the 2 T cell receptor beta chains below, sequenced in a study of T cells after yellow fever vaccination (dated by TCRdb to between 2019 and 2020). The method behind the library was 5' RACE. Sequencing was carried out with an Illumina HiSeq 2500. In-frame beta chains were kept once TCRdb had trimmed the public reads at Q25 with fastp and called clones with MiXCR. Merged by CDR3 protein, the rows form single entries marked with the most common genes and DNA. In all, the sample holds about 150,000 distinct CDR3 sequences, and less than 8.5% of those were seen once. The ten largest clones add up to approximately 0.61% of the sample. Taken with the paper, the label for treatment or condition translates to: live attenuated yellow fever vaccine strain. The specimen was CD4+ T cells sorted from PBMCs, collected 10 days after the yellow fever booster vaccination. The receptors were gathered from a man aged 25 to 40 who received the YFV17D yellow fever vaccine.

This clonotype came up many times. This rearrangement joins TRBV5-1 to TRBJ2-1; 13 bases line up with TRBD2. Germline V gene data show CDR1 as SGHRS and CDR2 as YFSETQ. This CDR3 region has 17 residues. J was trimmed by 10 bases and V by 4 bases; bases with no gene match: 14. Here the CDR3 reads CASSPRLAGGSTMEQFF. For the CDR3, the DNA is TGCGCCAGCAGCCCCCGACTAGCGGGAGGTTCTACAATGGAGCAGTTCTTC.

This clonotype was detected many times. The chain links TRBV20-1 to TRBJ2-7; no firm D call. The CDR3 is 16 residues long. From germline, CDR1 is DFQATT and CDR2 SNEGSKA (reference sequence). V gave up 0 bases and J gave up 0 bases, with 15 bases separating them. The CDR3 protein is CSARDAASTPSYEQYF. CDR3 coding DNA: TGCAGTGCTAGAGATGCAGCCTCGACACCCTCCTACGAGCAGTACTTC.